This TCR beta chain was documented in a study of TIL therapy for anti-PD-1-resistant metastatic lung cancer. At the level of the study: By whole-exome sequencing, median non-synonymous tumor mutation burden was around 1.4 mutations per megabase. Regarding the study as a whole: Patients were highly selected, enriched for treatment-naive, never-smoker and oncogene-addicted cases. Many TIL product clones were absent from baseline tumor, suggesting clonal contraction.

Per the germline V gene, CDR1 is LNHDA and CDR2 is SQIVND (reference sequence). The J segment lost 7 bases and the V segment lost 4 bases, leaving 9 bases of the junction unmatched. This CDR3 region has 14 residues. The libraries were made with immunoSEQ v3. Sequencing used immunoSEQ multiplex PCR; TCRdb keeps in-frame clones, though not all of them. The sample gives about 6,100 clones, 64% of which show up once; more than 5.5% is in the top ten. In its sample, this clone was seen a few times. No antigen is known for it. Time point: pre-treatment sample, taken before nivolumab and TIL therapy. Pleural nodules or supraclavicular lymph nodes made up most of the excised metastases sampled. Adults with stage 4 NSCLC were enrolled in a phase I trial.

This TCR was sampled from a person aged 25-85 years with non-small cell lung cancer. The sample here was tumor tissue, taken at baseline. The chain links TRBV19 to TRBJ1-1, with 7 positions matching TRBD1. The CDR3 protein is CASSTRPQGGEAFF. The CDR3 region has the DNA TGTGCCAGTAGTACCCGACCCCAGGGGGGTGAAGCTTTCTTT.